This T cell receptor (beta chain) was recovered during a study of human T cells and chemical hapten exposure. About the study: On approximately 2 cm by approximately 2 cm of upper inner arm skin, sensitization was performed with 2% DPC.

Time point given: pre-sensitization, week 0. Documented treatment: therapeutic diphenylcyclopropenone sensitization with weekly scalp DPC. V was pared by 6 bases and J by 11 bases, with 25 bases between. Germline V gene data show CDR1 as SEHNR and CDR2 as FQNEAQ (reference sequence). The CDR3 totals 15 residues. Unique molecular identifiers were linked by the library to individual cDNA molecules. TCRdb processed the RACE reads anew with MiXCR; each CDR3 protein has one entry. The profile covers under 110,000 distinct CDR3 sequences, with more than 10% appearing a single time and 1.5% to 2% taken by the ten largest.

This TCR derives from a woman between 45 and 60 years old with alopecia areata. Some clones in this sample may be carry-over from other donors' samples. J is TRBJ1-1 and V is TRBV7-9; D is possibly TRBD1 (5 bases). The input for sequencing was whole blood, taken in connection with sensitization to the hapten diphenylcyclopropenone (DPC). CDR3 region: CASSSGLGDGAFAFF. The CDR3, as DNA: TGTGCCAGCAGTAGCGGCCTGGGGGACGGAGCTTTCGCTTTCTTT.